Following are 18 T cell receptor beta chains from one sample sequenced in a study of neoadjuvant anti-PD-1 for oral cavity cancer listed by TCRdb under 2021. The library came from the immunoSEQ multiplex PCR assay. Held by TCRdb, this immuneACCESS table contains in-frame sequences only and omits some clones. Under half of the omission traces to an unresolved V gene where checked; the cause of the rest is unknown. This sample lists 9,500 to 10,000 clones; about three fifths were detected once. The top ten clonotypes cover 3% to 4.5% of the sample. The meaning of the sample's time point label: after neoadjuvant nivolumab, at surgical resection. Here the sequenced sample was PBMCs, taken after nivolumab (anti-PD-1) treatment. These TCRs come from a person between 40 and 85 years old with oral cavity squamous cell carcinoma.

The CDR3 DNA is TGCAGCGTTGTTGCTAGCGGGAGGAAAGAGACCCAGTACTTC. This gives the protein CSVVASGRKETQYF. This chain joins TRBV29-1 and TRBJ2-5, with 11 bases fitting TRBD2. J was trimmed by 3 bases and V by 4 bases; bases with no gene match: 4. The CDR3 spans 14 residues. Looked up from germline, CDR1 is SQVTM and CDR2 is ANQGSEA.

This clone appeared a few times. The chain is built from TRBV5-4 and TRBJ2-6; 8 bases agree with TRBD1. Germline loops: CDR1 SGHNT, CDR2 YYREEE (reference sequence). The CDR3 covers 17 residues. The J segment lost 3 bases and the V segment lost 3 bases, leaving 8 bases of the junction unmatched. CDR3 amino acids: CASSYGQGVFGANVLTF. CDR3 DNA: TGTGCCAGCAGCTATGGACAGGGAGTCTTTGGGGCCAACGTCCTGACTTTC.

This sequence joins TRBV6-6 and TRBJ1-1; possibly TRBD1 for D (6 bases). Looked up from germline, CDR1 is MNHNY and CDR2 is SVGAGI (reference sequence). The V end was cut by 5 bases, the J end by 3 bases, with 16 bases between. This CDR3 has 15 residues. CDR3 bases: TGTGCCAGCAGTCCAGGGCAGGGGAAGGACACTGAAGCTTTCTTT. This translates into CASSPGQGKDTEAFF.

The chain links TRBV5-4 to TRBJ1-4; 7 bases fit TRBD1. Germline V gene sequence: CDR1 SGHNT, CDR2 YYREEE (reference sequence). The trim removed 2 bases at V and 7 bases at J, leaving 5 bases unmatched. The CDR3 contains 14 residues. The CDR3 coding sequence is TGTGCCAGCAGCTTCGGAGGGGGCGGTGAAAAACTGTTTTTT. Its translation is CASSFGGGGEKLFF.

The chain joins TRBV6-1 to TRBJ2-1; 7 bases are shared with TRBD2. The CDR3 has 16 amino acids. Trimming at V came to 3 bases and at J to 0 bases, leaving 5 bases not matched to a gene. CDR1 MNHNS and CDR2 SASEGT come from the germline V gene. CDR3 residues: CASSETSQSSYNEQFF. The CDR3 DNA follows: TGTGCCAGCAGTGAGACTAGCCAGAGCTCCTACAATGAGCAGTTCTTC.

This clone was observed a few times. The chain links TRBV5-1 to TRBJ1-1; 8 positions agree with TRBD1. The junction had 5 bases not matched to a gene; V was cut back by 6 bases and J by 4 bases. Germline values: CDR1 SGHRS, CDR2 YFSETQ. CDR3 size: 13 residues. In DNA form, the CDR3 reads TGCGCCAGCACCATGGACAGGGTCACTGAAGCTTTCTTT. This codes for CASTMDRVTEAFF. The full variable domain, its missing parts supplied by reference TRBV5-1 and TRBJ1-1, is KAGVTQTPRYLIKTRGQQVTLSCSPISGHRSVSWYQQTPGQGLQFLFEYFSETQRNKGNFPGRFSGRQFSNSRSEMNVSTLELGDSALYLCASTMDRVTEAFFGQGTRLTVV.

The chain couples TRBV4-2 to TRBJ2-5; TRBD2 matches at 8 bases. CDR1 is LGHNA, CDR2 YNFKEQ, per germline. CDR3 size: 16 residues. After removal of 3 bases from V and 5 bases from J, the junction contained 11 bases not matched to a gene. DNA for the CDR3: TGTGCCAGCAGCCAGGAGGGGGGAGCGGGAGAGGAGACCCAGTACTTC. The encoded protein is CASSQEGGAGEETQYF.

The genes are TRBV18 and TRBJ1-5, with TRBD1 matching 8 bases. CDR1 KGHSH and CDR2 LQKENI come from the germline V gene. With V trimmed by 2 bases and J by 7 bases, 4 bases remained unmatched. The CDR3 totals 14 residues. This chain's CDR3 is CASSPGQGFQPQHF. The DNA for the CDR3 is TGTGCCAGCTCACCAGGACAGGGCTTCCAGCCCCAGCATTTT.

V usage is TRBV27 and J usage is TRBJ1-2; 7 bases map to TRBD1. This CDR3 contains 16 residues. The V gene's germline CDR1 is MNHEY and CDR2 SMNVEV (reference sequence). Unmatched junction bases numbered 15, after V lost 6 bases and J lost 5 bases. The CDR3 DNA is TGTGCCAGCAGCTTCGGACAGGCAAACAGGCAGTATGGCTACACCTTC. Protein product: CASSFGQANRQYGYTF.

The V gene is TRBV27, the J gene TRBJ1-2; TRBD1 matches at 9 bases. Germline V gives CDR1 MNHEY, CDR2 SMNVEV (reference sequence). V trimming: 3 bases; J trimming: 8 bases; junction bases outside the gene matches: 7. The CDR3 runs to 14 residues. As DNA, the CDR3 is TGTGCCAGCAGTTTGGCCGGGACAGGGAGCGGCTACACCTTC. The encoded protein is CASSLAGTGSGYTF.

The gene calls are TRBV7-9 and TRBJ1-2; 7 bases align to TRBD1. CDR1 SEHNR and CDR2 FQNEAQ come from the germline V gene (reference sequence). The CDR3 has 15 residues. The V gene end was trimmed by 3 bases and the J gene end by 4 bases; junction bases not matched to a gene: 8. The DNA for the CDR3 is TGTGCCAGCAGCTTGGATAGGGACAGAATCTATGGCTACACCTTC. It yields the protein CASSLDRDRIYGYTF.

The chain recombines TRBV19 with TRBJ1-1; a possible D gene is TRBD1 (6 bases). Trimming took 5 bases from V and 0 from J, leaving 22 bases between them. The CDR3 covers 18 residues. Germline V CDR1 and CDR2: LNHDA, SQIVND (reference sequence). The chain's CDR3 is CASSPLGGIGAMNTEAFF. DNA for the CDR3: TGTGCCAGTAGTCCCCTGGGGGGCATTGGGGCCATGAACACTGAAGCTTTCTTT.

The rearrangement joins TRBV10-1 to TRBJ2-3, with 10 bases lining up with TRBD2. CDR1 and CDR2 (germline): WNHNN, SYGVQD (reference sequence). J lost 4 bases, V lost 4 bases, and 11 bases had no gene match. This CDR3 is 17 amino acids long. The CDR3 DNA sequence: TGCGCCAGCAGTGGAGCGGGTCTAGCGGGAGTTTCAGATACGCAGTATTTT. This encodes CASSGAGLAGVSDTQYF.

The CDR3 coding sequence is TGTGCCAGCAGCCCACGGGAGAGCGGAGCGGGGGAGCAGTACTTC. It yields the protein CASSPRESGAGEQYF. The rearrangement links TRBV4-2 to TRBJ2-7, with 7 bases matching TRBD2. CDR3 length equals 15 residues. CDR1 and CDR2 from the germline V gene are LGHNA and YNFKEQ. V lost 4 bases, J lost 7 bases, and 13 bases stayed unmatched.

The rearrangement links TRBV30 to TRBJ2-3, with D possibly being TRBD1 (6 bases). This CDR3 is built from 15 residues. Germline V gives CDR1 GTSNPN, CDR2 SVGIG (reference sequence). V was trimmed by 7 bases and J by 2 bases, leaving 19 bases between them. The CDR3 reads CASRAGTLYTDTQYF. As DNA, the CDR3 is TGTGCCTCTCGAGCCGGGACACTATACACAGATACGCAGTATTTT. The full variable domain, rest sourced from reference TRBV30 and TRBJ2-3, is SQTIHQWPATLVQPVGSPLSLECTVEGTSNPNLYWYRQAAGRGLQLLFYSVGIGQISSEVPQNLSASRPQDRQFILSSKKLLLSDSGFYLCASRAGTLYTDTQYFGPGTRLTVL.

The J gene is TRBJ2-2, the V gene TRBV19, with TRBD2 as a possible D gene (5 bases). V lost 3 bases and J lost 2, with 10 bases in between. Germline values: CDR1 LNHDA, CDR2 SQIVND (reference sequence). CDR3 length equals 15 residues. CDR3 loop: CASSIPDYNTGELFF. CDR3 DNA sequence: TGTGCCAGTAGTATCCCCGACTATAACACCGGGGAGCTGTTTTTT.

The chain joins TRBV2 to TRBJ1-1; no reliable D call. The CDR3 length is 15 residues. Germline loops: CDR1 SNHLY, CDR2 FYNNEI. The ends were cut back, 3 bases at V and 0 bases at J, with 11 bases in the middle. The CDR3 sequence: CASSEEVSVNTEAFF. In DNA form, the CDR3 reads TGTGCCAGCAGTGAGGAGGTCAGCGTGAACACTGAAGCTTTCTTT.

This clone showed up just a few times. The chain recombines TRBV6-6 with TRBJ1-5; D is ambiguous. The length of the CDR3 is 15 residues. Germline values: CDR1 MNHNY, CDR2 SVGAGI (reference sequence). Trimming took off 5 bases at V and 3 bases at J, with 14 bases between the two ends. The CDR3 loop reads CASSPAGRPNQPQHF. In DNA, the CDR3 is TGTGCCAGCAGTCCTGCCGGACGGCCCAATCAGCCCCAGCATTTT.